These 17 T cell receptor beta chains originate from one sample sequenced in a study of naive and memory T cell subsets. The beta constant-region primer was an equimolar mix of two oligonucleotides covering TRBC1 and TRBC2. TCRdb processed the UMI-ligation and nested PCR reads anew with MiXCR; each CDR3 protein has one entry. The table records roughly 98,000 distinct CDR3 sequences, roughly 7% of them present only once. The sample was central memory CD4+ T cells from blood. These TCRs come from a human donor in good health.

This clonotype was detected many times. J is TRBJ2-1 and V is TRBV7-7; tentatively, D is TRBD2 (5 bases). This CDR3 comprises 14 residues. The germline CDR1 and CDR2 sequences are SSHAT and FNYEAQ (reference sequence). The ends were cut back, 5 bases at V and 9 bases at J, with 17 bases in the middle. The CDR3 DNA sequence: TGTGCCAGCAGCCTCCAGGTCGCGGGTGGTGAGCAGTTCTTC. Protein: CASSLQVAGGEQFF.

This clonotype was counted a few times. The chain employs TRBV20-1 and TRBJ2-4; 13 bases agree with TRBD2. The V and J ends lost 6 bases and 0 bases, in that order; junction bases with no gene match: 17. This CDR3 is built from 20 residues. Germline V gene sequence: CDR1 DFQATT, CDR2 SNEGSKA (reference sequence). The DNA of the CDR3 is TGCAGTGCCACACCACTTCCAGGACTAGCGGGGGACCTAGCCAAAAACATTCAGTACTTC. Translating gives CSATPLPGLAGDLAKNIQYF.

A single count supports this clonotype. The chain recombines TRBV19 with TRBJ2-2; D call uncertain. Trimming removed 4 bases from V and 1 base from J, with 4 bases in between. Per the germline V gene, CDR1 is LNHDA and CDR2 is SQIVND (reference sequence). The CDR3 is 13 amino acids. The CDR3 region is CASSRLNTGELFF. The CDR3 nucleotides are TGTGCCAGTAGTAGGCTGAACACCGGGGAGCTGTTTTTT. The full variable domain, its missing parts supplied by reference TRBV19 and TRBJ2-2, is DGGITQSPKYLFRKEGQNVTLSCEQNLNHDAMYWYRQDPGQGLRLIYYSQIVNDFQKGDIAEGYSVSREKKESFPLTVTSAQKNPTAFYLCASSRLNTGELFFGEGSRLTVL.

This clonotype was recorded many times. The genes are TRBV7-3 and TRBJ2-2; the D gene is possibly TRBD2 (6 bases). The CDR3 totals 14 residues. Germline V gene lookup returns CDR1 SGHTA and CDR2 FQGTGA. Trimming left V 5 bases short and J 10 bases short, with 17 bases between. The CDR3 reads CASSPGSGRQELFF. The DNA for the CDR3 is TGTGCCAGCAGCCCCGGGAGCGGCCGCCAGGAGCTGTTTTTT.

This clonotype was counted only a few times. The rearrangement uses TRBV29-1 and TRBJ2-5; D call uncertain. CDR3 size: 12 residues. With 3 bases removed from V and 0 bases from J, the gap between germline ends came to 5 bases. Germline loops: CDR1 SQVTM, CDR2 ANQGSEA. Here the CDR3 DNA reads TGCAGCGTTGATGCGTACCAAGAGACCCAGTACTTC. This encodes CSVDAYQETQYF.

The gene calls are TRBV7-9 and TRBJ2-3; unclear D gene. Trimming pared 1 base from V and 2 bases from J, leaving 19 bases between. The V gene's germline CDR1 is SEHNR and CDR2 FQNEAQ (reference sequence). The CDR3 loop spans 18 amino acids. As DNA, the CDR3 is TGTGCCAGCAGCTTAGTGGTGGTTACGCTTAGGGCCACAGATACGCAGTATTTT. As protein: CASSLVVVTLRATDTQYF.

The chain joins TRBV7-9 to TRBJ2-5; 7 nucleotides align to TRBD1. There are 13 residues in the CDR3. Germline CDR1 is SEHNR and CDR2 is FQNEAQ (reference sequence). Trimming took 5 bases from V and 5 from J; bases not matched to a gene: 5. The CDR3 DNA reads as TGTGCCAGCAGCGCACTACAGGGGGAGACCCAGTACTTC. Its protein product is CASSALQGETQYF.

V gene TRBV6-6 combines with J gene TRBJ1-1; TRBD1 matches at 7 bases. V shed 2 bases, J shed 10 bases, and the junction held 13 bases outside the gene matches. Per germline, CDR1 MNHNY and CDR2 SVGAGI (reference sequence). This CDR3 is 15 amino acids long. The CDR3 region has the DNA TGTGCCAGCAGTTACCCCCCTGGACAGGCCCCGGGAGCTTTCTTT. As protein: CASSYPPGQAPGAFF.

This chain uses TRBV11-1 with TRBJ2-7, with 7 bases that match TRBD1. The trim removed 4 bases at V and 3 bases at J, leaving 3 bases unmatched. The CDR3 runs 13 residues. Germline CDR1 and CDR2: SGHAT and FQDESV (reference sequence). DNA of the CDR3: TGTGCCAGCAGCTCGGGACAGATCTACGAGCAGTACTTC. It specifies CASSSGQIYEQYF.

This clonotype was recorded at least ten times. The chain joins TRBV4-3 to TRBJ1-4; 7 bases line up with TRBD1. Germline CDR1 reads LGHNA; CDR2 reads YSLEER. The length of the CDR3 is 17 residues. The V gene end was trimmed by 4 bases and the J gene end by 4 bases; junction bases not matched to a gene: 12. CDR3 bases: TGCGCCAGCAGCCCCACCGGGACAGTTCGGAGTAATGAAAAACTGTTTTTT. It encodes CASSPTGTVRSNEKLFF.

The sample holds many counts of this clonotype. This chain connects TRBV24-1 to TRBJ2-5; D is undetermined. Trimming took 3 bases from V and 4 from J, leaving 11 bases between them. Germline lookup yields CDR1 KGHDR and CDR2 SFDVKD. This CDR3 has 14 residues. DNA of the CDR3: TGTGCCACCAGTGATACCACATCCATAGAGACCCAGTACTTC. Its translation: CATSDTTSIETQYF.

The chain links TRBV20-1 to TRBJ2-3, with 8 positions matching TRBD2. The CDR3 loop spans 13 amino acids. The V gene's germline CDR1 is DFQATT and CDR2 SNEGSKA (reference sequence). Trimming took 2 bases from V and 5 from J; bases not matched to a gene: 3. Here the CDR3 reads CSARLLAGDTQYF. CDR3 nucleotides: TGCAGTGCTAGACTTCTAGCGGGAGATACGCAGTATTTT.

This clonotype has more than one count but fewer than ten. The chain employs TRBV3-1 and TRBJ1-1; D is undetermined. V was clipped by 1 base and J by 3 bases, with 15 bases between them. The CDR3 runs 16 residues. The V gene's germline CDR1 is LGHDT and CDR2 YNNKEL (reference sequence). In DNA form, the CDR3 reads TGTGCCAGCAGCCAAGGTAATCCGGGCCTCCACACTGAAGCTTTCTTT. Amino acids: CASSQGNPGLHTEAFF.

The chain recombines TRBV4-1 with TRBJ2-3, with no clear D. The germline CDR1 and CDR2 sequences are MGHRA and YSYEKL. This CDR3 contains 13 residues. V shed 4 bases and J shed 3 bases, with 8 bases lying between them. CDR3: CASSLGLTDTQYF. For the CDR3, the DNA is TGCGCCAGCAGCCTAGGGTTAACAGATACGCAGTATTTT.

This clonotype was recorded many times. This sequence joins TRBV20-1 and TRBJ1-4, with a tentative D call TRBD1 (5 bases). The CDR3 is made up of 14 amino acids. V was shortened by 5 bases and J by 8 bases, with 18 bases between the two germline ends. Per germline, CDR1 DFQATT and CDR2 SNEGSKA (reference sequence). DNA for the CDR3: TGCAGTGCTGTGGGGCCTCTCCAAGGGGAAAAACTGTTTTTT. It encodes CSAVGPLQGEKLFF.

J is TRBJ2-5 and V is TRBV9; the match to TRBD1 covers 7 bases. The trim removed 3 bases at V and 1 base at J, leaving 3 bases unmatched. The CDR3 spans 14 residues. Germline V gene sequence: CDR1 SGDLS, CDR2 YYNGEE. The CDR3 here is CASSEGTAQETQYF. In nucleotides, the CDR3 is TGTGCCAGCAGCGAAGGGACAGCCCAAGAGACCCAGTACTTC.

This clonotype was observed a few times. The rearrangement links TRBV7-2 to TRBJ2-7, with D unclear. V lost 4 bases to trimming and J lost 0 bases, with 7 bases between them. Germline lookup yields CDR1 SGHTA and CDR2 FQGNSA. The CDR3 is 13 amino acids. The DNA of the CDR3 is TGTGCCAGCAGCTCCAAAATCTCCTACGAGCAGTACTTC. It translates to CASSSKISYEQYF.